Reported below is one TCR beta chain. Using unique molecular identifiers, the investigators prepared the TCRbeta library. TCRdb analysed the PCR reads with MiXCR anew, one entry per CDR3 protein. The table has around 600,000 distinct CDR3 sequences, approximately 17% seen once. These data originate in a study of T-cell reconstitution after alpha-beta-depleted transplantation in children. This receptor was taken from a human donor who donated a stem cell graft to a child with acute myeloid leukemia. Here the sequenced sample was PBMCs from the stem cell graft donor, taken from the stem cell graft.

The CDR3 loop reads CASSLSGGSSYEQYV. CDR3 sequence (DNA): TGCGCCAGCAGCCTTAGCGGGGGGAGCTCCTACGAGCAGTACGTC. This chain uses TRBV5-1 with TRBJ2-7, with 10 bases lining up with TRBD2. V shed 4 bases and J 0 bases; nucleotides not matched to a gene: 4. The germline gives CDR1 SGHRS, CDR2 YFSETQ. There are 15 residues in the CDR3.